The entry below describes one T cell receptor (beta chain). The length of the CDR3 is 13 residues. Germline CDR1 reads MDHEN; CDR2 reads SYDVKM. Trimming removed 7 bases at V and 2 bases at J, with 6 bases between. Per the original methods: Amplified reference gene primers provided the basis for estimating nucleated cell counts. Assay: immunoSEQ multiplex PCR; the TCRdb copy retains only in-frame clones and omits some. For V, J and clone size, that table is used; D and trimming come from the DNA. The table shows some 130,000 clones, with 70% to 90% occurring only once. This sample is drawn from a study of blood T cell repertoires in COVID-19. Study as a whole: Sites across the United States, Italy and Spain contributed samples from acute and convalescent COVID-19.

The receptor was isolated from a man over 45 with acute or convalescent COVID-19. The chain couples TRBV28 to TRBJ2-6; the D is unclear. The sequenced sample consisted of peripheral blood. The CDR3, as DNA: TGTGCCAGCACCGTAACTGGGGCCAACGTCCTGACTTTC. It specifies CASTVTGANVLTF.